The 11 T cell receptor beta chains below come from one sample, sequenced in a study of T cell repertoires in cytomegalovirus infection. TCRdb re-derived calls from the reads in MiXCR, one entry per CDR3 protein. Of under 800,000 distinct CDR3 sequences in the sample, roughly a quarter were seen once. Input material: CD8+ T cells from PBMCs. These TCRs come from a human donor in good health (CMV status not recorded). Some clones in this sample may be carry-over from other donors' samples.

The chain combines TRBV20-1 with TRBJ2-1, with no clear D. V dropped 0 bases and J dropped 0 bases, with 15 bases sitting between them. Germline CDR1 and CDR2: DFQATT and SNEGSKA (reference sequence). The CDR3 loop spans 17 amino acids. This CDR3 reads CSARDQEGAFSYNEQFF. The CDR3 DNA sequence: TGCAGTGCTAGAGATCAGGAAGGAGCCTTCTCCTACAATGAGCAGTTCTTC.

This clonotype was observed many times. The CDR3 loop reads CASSQDSPNQPQHF. The CDR3 DNA is TGTGCCAGCAGCCAGGACAGTCCCAATCAGCCCCAGCATTTT. V gene TRBV7-2 combines with J gene TRBJ1-5; the D gene is possibly TRBD1 (6 bases). This CDR3 comprises 14 residues. Germline CDR1 and CDR2: SGHTA and FQGNSA. Trimming removed 5 bases at V and 3 bases at J, with 11 bases between.

The J gene is TRBJ1-2, the V gene TRBV29-1; D gene ambiguous. Per germline, CDR1 SQVTM and CDR2 ANQGSEA. V was cut by 2 bases and J by 8 bases, with 9 bases left in between. The CDR3 consists of 11 residues. The chain's CDR3 is CSVEPGEGYTF. CDR3 sequence (DNA): TGCAGCGTTGAACCCGGGGAGGGCTACACCTTC.

On this clonotype: Relative to the germline gene, one junction end is altered; a read error may explain this. J is TRBJ2-3 and V is TRBV12-3 or TRBV12-4, with a possible D match to TRBD1 (6 bases). The CDR3 loop spans 15 amino acids. CDR3 residues: CANSLTGTSTDTQYF. CDR3 nucleotide sequence: TGTGCCAACAGTTTGACAGGTACTAGCACAGATACGCAGTATTTT.

This chain uses TRBV5-1 with TRBJ2-7; 8 bases are a match to TRBD1. The length of the CDR3 is 14 residues. In germline, CDR1 is SGHRS, CDR2 YFSETQ. J was trimmed by 0 bases and V by 7 bases; bases with no gene match: 6. DNA of the CDR3: TGCGCCAGCGTGGTGGGGACAGGCTCCTACGAGCAGTACTTC. This codes for CASVVGTGSYEQYF. The full variable domain, completed using reference TRBV5-1 and TRBJ2-7, is KAGVTQTPRYLIKTRGQQVTLSCSPISGHRSVSWYQQTPGQGLQFLFEYFSETQRNKGNFPGRFSGRQFSNSRSEMNVSTLELGDSALYLCASVVGTGSYEQYFGPGTRLTVT.

This clonotype was seen at least ten times. The chain recombines TRBV10-3 with TRBJ1-2; 8 bases are shared with TRBD1. Germline CDR1 reads ENHRY; CDR2 reads SYGVKD. With V trimmed by 8 bases and J by 1 base, 6 bases remained unmatched. The CDR3 is 14 amino acids. The CDR3 reads CAILPTGDNYGYTF. In DNA, the CDR3 is TGTGCCATCTTACCGACAGGGGATAACTATGGCTACACCTTC.

The chain joins TRBV7-9 to TRBJ1-2, with 7 bases fitting TRBD1. V lost 10 bases to trimming and J lost 3 bases; unmatched junction nucleotides: 14. Germline loops: CDR1 SEHNR, CDR2 FQNEAQ (reference sequence). The CDR3 is 15 residues long. The CDR3 loop is CATEQRGPLYYGYTF. CDR3 nucleotide sequence: TGTGCCACCGAGCAGAGGGGGCCCTTATACTATGGCTACACCTTC.

Remarks on this clonotype: A much larger clone is a single base away; this may be a read error. The chain recombines TRBV12-3 or TRBV12-4 with TRBJ2-2; D gene unclear. V was clipped by 5 bases and J by 6 bases, with 7 bases between them. The CDR3 extends over 12 amino acids. DNA for the CDR3: TGTGCCAGCAGTCGAATAGCCGGGGAGCTGTTTTTT. It codes for CASSRIAGELFF.

In the case of this clonotype: This may arise from a read error, as a much more abundant clone is one base away. The chain carries TRBV7-9 and TRBJ1-5; tentatively, D is TRBD1 (6 bases). The CDR3 sequence is 15 residues long. Looked up from germline, CDR1 is SEHNR and CDR2 is FQNEAQ (reference sequence). The CDR3 bases are TGTGCCAACAGCCTCGGGAGGGGGGGCTATCAGCCCCAGCATTTT. This gives the protein CANSLGRGGYQPQHF.

In nucleotides, the CDR3 is TGTGCCAGCAGCTTGACCGAGGGTGGAGCTTTCTTT. It specifies CASSLTEGGAFF. This chain connects TRBV5-5 to TRBJ1-1; no clear D gene. This CDR3 has 12 residues. CDR1 is SGHKS, CDR2 YYEKEE, per germline (reference sequence). With 1 base removed from V and 10 bases from J, the gap between germline ends came to 11 bases.

This clonotype was seen at least ten times. Germline and junction disagree at one end, which may indicate a read error. The chain uses TRBV4-1 and TRBJ1-1; D gene ambiguous. The germline V gene has CDR1 MGHRA and CDR2 YSYEKL. The CDR3 loop spans 13 amino acids. As DNA, the CDR3 is TGTGCCAGCAGCCAGGCGCGGAACACTGAAGCTTTCTTT. Translated: CASSQARNTEAFF.